This entry features one TCR beta chain sequence. The data derive from a study of blood T cell repertoires in COVID-19. Authors' data handling: Estimated nucleated cell counts came from reference gene primer amplification. Measured with immunoSEQ multiplex PCR; TCRdb has only the in-frame clones, and not every one. V and J calls and clone size are as listed in that table; D and trimming were resolved from the DNA. The data show 100,000 or so clones, under 95% seen once. CDR1 is SGHRS and CDR2 is YFSETQ in the germline V gene. The J segment lost 4 bases and the V segment lost 4 bases, leaving 4 bases of the junction unmatched. This CDR3 is 14 amino acids long.

The TCR comes from a woman in her 50s in a cohort sampled during active COVID-19. The gene calls are TRBV5-1 and TRBJ2-7; 11 nucleotides agree with TRBD1. The sequenced sample was peripheral blood. The CDR3 DNA is TGCGCCAGCAGCACCGGGACAGGGGGTTACGAGCAGTACTTC. Protein product: CASSTGTGGYEQYF.